The T cell receptor (beta chain) under discussion was sequenced for a study of T-cell memory formation after mild COVID-19. Overall study: TCR clusters mostly belonged to single donors.

MiXCR was run by TCRdb on the 5' RACE reads, yielding one entry per CDR3 protein. This sample carries roughly 370,000 distinct CDR3 sequences, roughly 15% of them seen once, and the ten largest clones take around a fifth. A few counts support this clonotype. Germline CDR1 is MNHEY and CDR2 is SVGAGI. This CDR3 comprises 11 residues. Germline trimming cut 5 bases from V and 14 bases from J; bases unmatched to any gene: 6. The sequencing input was PBMCs or a T cell subset sorted from them (not recorded which). This sequence was found in a man aged 18-30 years who had mild COVID-19 (a few samples of this study predate the infection). Cell type and time point are not known. The V call is TRBV6-5, the J call TRBJ1-1; 9 bases map to TRBD1. CDR3 DNA sequence: TGTGCCAGCAGTGTCCGGGACAGGGACTTCTTT. It codes for CASSVRDRDFF.